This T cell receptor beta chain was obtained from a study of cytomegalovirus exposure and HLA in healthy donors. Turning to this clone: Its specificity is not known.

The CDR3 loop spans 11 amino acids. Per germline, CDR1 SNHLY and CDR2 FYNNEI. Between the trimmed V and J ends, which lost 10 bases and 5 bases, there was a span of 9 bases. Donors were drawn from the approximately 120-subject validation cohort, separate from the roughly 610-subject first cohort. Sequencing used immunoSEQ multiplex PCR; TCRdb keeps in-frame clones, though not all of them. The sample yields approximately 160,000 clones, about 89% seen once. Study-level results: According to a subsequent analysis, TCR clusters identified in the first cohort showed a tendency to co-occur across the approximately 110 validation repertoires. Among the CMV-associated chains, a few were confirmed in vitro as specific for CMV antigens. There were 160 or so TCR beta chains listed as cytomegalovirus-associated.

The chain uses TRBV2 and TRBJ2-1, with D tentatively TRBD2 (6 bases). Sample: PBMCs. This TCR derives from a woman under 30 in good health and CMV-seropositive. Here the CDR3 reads CATGEDNEQFF. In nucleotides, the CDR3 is TGTGCCACGGGGGAGGACAATGAGCAGTTCTTC.